Following are 5 T cell receptor beta chains from one sample sequenced in a study of blood T cells in healthy people across ages. Primed by a sample-barcoded 5' primer and a J-beta primer mix, a second PCR proceeded for about 6 to 12 cycles. In TCRdb, the 5' RACE reads were re-called with MiXCR into one record per CDR3 protein. The sample records more than 600,000 distinct CDR3 sequences, 20% to 30% being singletons. These data are also associated with another study on T cells of mothers and their children.

The specimen sequenced was blood. These receptors were obtained from a boy aged 10-17 years in good health.

The chain carries TRBV6-1 and TRBJ2-1, with a tentative D call TRBD2 (6 bases). This CDR3 has 20 residues. The V and J ends lost 6 bases and 0 bases respectively, with 27 bases between them. CDR1 and CDR2 from the germline V gene are MNHNS and SASEGT. CDR3 sequence: CASRNVRSGPGESSYNEQFF. In DNA, the CDR3 is TGTGCCAGCAGGAACGTTAGGAGCGGTCCGGGAGAGAGCTCCTACAATGAGCAGTTCTTC.

This sequence joins TRBV20-1 and TRBJ2-1; tentatively, D is TRBD2 (6 bases). Trimming cost V 6 bases and J 4 bases, with 10 bases left between them. This CDR3 region has 12 residues. Germline CDR1 reads DFQATT; CDR2 reads SNEGSKA (reference sequence). Here the CDR3 reads CSAETRYNEQFF. CDR3 nucleotides: TGCAGTGCCGAGACTAGGTACAATGAGCAGTTCTTC.

In its sample, this clonotype was seen a few times. The genes are TRBV15 and TRBJ2-1; D unclear. The V gene lost 5 bases and the J gene lost 0 bases, with 11 bases spanning the gap. Germline V gene data show CDR1 as LNHNV and CDR2 as YYDKDF (reference sequence). The CDR3 runs 15 residues. CDR3 in amino acids: CATSGGRSSYNEQFF. DNA for the CDR3: TGTGCCACCAGCGGCGGCAGGAGCTCCTACAATGAGCAGTTCTTC.

The chain recombines TRBV18 with TRBJ1-1; TRBD1 aligns across 9 bases. The germline gives CDR1 KGHSH, CDR2 LQKENI. The CDR3 sequence is 15 residues long. J gave up 2 bases and V 4 bases, and 5 bases lay outside the gene matches. CDR3 protein: CASSRGQGINTEAFF. The CDR3 DNA sequence: TGTGCCAGCTCACGCGGACAGGGGATAAACACTGAAGCTTTCTTT.

The sample holds one count of this clonotype. The chain uses TRBV10-1 and TRBJ2-7, with no clear D. The ends were cut back, 4 bases at V and 7 bases at J, with 11 bases in the middle. Germline V gene sequence: CDR1 WNHNN, CDR2 SYGVQD (reference sequence). The CDR3 runs to 12 residues. CDR3 bases: TGCGCCAGCAGTGGTCGGGCCGGTGAGCAGTACTTC. Residues: CASSGRAGEQYF.